This TCR beta chain was observed in a study of T cells in Graves' hyperthyroidism and ophthalmopathy. There are many counts of this clonotype. Its antigen is currently unknown. The authors deemed Graves' hyperthyroidism stable absent ophthalmopathy progression within 18 months. Thyroid ultrasound and orbital computed tomography, with clinical symptoms and serum thyroxine and TRAb, informed diagnoses. Study-wide results and caveats: A model of 13 V-J pairs discriminated ophthalmopathy from stable hyperthyroidism. Most thyroid clonotypes expanded above 0.001 were also detected in blood.

The source material, RNA transcripts, was used to amplify TCR beta CDR3 regions. The HTBI primer set served for first-round RT-PCR of the TCR CDR3. TCRdb recomputed calls from the multiplex PCR reads with MiXCR, one row per CDR3 protein. The sample shows approximately 500,000 distinct CDR3 sequences, roughly 46% of them seen only once. Sequencing used peripheral blood or thyroid tissue (not recorded which). The receptor comes from a woman between 18 and 29 years old with Graves' hyperthyroidism.

CDR3 DNA: TGTGCCAGTAGTAGGTATTGGAACACTGAAGCTTTCTTT. This encodes CASSRYWNTEAFF. The genes are TRBV19 and TRBJ1-1, with no clear D. V was shortened by 4 bases and J by 1 base, with 7 bases between the two germline ends. The germline V gene has CDR1 LNHDA and CDR2 SQIVND (reference sequence). The CDR3 runs 13 residues.